These 29 T cell receptor beta chains were sequenced from one sample in a study of shared clonotypes between healthy human individuals. Generated by immunoSEQ multiplex PCR, the TCRdb table keeps only in-frame clones and is missing some. The profile covers roughly 1 million clones, with more than 65% appearing a single time and roughly 1.5% taken by the ten largest. Sequenced input: memory CD4+ T cells sorted from blood. Sample subset: CD45RA-negative fraction. Receptors were obtained from a man aged 18 to 30 in good health.

The V and J genes are TRBV10-3 and TRBJ1-2, with D tentatively TRBD1 (5 bases). Trimming removed 11 bases from V and 3 bases from J, with 22 bases in between. From germline, CDR1 is ENHRY and CDR2 SYGVKD. This CDR3 contains 15 residues. CDR3 nucleotide sequence: TGTGCCTCGACTAAAGGGGTTGATTCGTACTATGGCTACACCTTC. This gives the protein CASTKGVDSYYGYTF.

This clone was detected once. The chain is built from TRBV7-2 and TRBJ1-5; 7 nucleotides align to TRBD1. The J segment lost 1 base and the V segment lost 5 bases, leaving 14 bases of the junction unmatched. CDR3 length equals 18 residues. Per germline, CDR1 SGHTA and CDR2 FQGNSA. The CDR3 reads CASSPRGGGRTSNQPQHF. CDR3 nucleotides: TGTGCCAGCAGCCCAAGAGGAGGGGGCCGAACGAGCAATCAGCCCCAGCATTTT.

The gene calls are TRBV27 and TRBJ2-6, with D possibly TRBD1 on 5 matching bases. V was cut by 5 bases and J by 0 bases, with 8 bases left in between. This CDR3 spans 15 amino acids. Germline V gives CDR1 MNHEY, CDR2 SMNVEV (reference sequence). The CDR3: CASSRRGSGANVLTF. The CDR3 DNA sequence: TGTGCCAGCAGTCGAAGGGGCTCTGGGGCCAACGTCCTGACTTTC.

This sequence joins TRBV19 and TRBJ2-3; D not certain. Between the trimmed V and J ends, which lost 8 bases and 0 bases, there was a span of 18 bases. The CDR3 spans 16 residues. Germline loops: CDR1 LNHDA, CDR2 SQIVND (reference sequence). The CDR3 DNA reads TGTGCCAGTTCCCAAGGGCCGCTGAAGAGCACAGATACGCAGTATTTT. It codes for CASSQGPLKSTDTQYF. The full variable domain, with the rest looked up from reference TRBV19 and TRBJ2-3, is DGGITQSPKYLFRKEGQNVTLSCEQNLNHDAMYWYRQDPGQGLRLIYYSQIVNDFQKGDIAEGYSVSREKKESFPLTVTSAQKNPTAFYLCASSQGPLKSTDTQYFGPGTRLTVL.

The rearrangement joins TRBV27 to TRBJ2-3; TRBD2 might be the D (5 bases). The CDR3 contains 14 residues. Germline V lookup: CDR1 MNHEY, CDR2 SMNVEV (reference sequence). V gave up 3 bases and J gave up 6 bases, with 13 bases separating them. CDR3 residues: CASSFGRGPDTQYF. DNA of the CDR3: TGTGCCAGCAGTTTCGGACGAGGGCCGGATACGCAGTATTTT.

This clone showed up just a few times. The V and J genes are TRBV5-1 and TRBJ1-1; 8 bases are shared with TRBD1. Germline CDR1 is SGHRS and CDR2 is YFSETQ. This CDR3 contains 13 residues. The V and J ends lost 3 bases and 4 bases, in that order; junction bases with no gene match: 2. Here the CDR3 DNA reads TGCGCCAGCAGCTCAGACAGGGGCACTGAAGCTTTCTTT. It codes for CASSSDRGTEAFF.

This rearrangement joins TRBV5-4 to TRBJ2-7; no clear D. The germline V gene has CDR1 SGHNT and CDR2 YYREEE (reference sequence). V was clipped by 4 bases and J by 5 bases, with 22 bases between them. The CDR3 covers 16 residues. CDR3 region: CASSPVSDPSINEQYF. Written as DNA, the CDR3 is TGTGCCAGCAGCCCGGTCTCCGATCCTTCCATTAACGAGCAGTACTTC.

The chain links TRBV18 to TRBJ1-6, with D possibly matching TRBD1 (5 bases). Trimming removed 2 bases from V and 6 bases from J, with 14 bases in between. CDR3 length: 16 amino acids. Germline V CDR1 and CDR2: KGHSH, LQKENI. The CDR3 protein is CASSPGAGRLNSPLHF. In DNA, the CDR3 is TGTGCCAGCTCACCAGGAGCGGGGCGCCTTAATTCACCCCTCCACTTT. Variable domain in full (rest from reference TRBV18 and TRBJ1-6): NAGVMQNPRHLVRRRGQEARLRCSPMKGHSHVYWYRQLPEEGLKFMVYLQKENIIDESGMPKERFSAEFPKEGPSILRIQQVVRGDSAAYFCASSPGAGRLNSPLHFGNGTRLTVT.

Of note for this clone: An end of the junction differs from the germline gene, which may be a read error. The chain is built from TRBV7-6 and TRBJ2-1; TRBD2 matches 10 bases. CDR1 is SGHVS, CDR2 FNYEAQ, per germline. The CDR3 totals 14 residues. CDR3 sequence reads: CASSLAGDRNEQFF. Written as DNA, the CDR3 is TGTGCCAGCAGCCTAGCGGGAGATCGCAATGAGCAGTTCTTC. Full variable domain (rest looked up from reference TRBV7-6 and TRBJ2-1): GAGVSQSPRYKVTKRGQDVALRCDPISGHVSLYWYRQALGQGPEFLTYFNYEAQQDKSGLPNDRFSAERPEGSISTLTIQRTEQRDSAMYRCASSLAGDRNEQFFGPGTRLTVL.

The chain couples TRBV10-3 to TRBJ2-7; D gene uncertain. Germline V gene lookup returns CDR1 ENHRY and CDR2 SYGVKD. The CDR3 contains 12 residues. V lost 7 bases and J 3 bases, leaving 10 bases between the germline ends. CDR3 residues: CAIKPDVYEQYF. The CDR3 coding sequence is TGTGCCATCAAACCGGACGTCTACGAGCAGTACTTC.

The chain carries TRBV6-1 and TRBJ1-4; D gene unclear. The V and J ends lost 1 base and 8 bases respectively, with 8 bases between them. The V gene's germline CDR1 is MNHNS and CDR2 SASEGT. The CDR3 totals 13 residues. The CDR3 region is CASSEGPWEKLFF. The CDR3 DNA reads as TGTGCCAGCAGTGAAGGTCCATGGGAAAAACTGTTTTTT.

V gene TRBV6-6 combines with J gene TRBJ2-3, with 8 bases aligning to TRBD2. The germline V gene has CDR1 MNHNY and CDR2 SVGAGI (reference sequence). This CDR3 contains 16 residues. With V trimmed by 6 bases and J by 2 bases, 10 bases remained unmatched. The CDR3 is CASSSLLRGDTDTQYF. The CDR3 DNA follows: TGTGCCAGCAGCTCCCTCCTGCGGGGGGACACAGATACGCAGTATTTT.

This clone came up a few times. This sequence joins TRBV6-5 and TRBJ2-7; 8 nucleotides line up with TRBD2. The V and J ends lost 6 bases and 5 bases, in that order; junction bases with no gene match: 6. Germline V gene sequence: CDR1 MNHEY, CDR2 SVGAGI. This CDR3 region has 13 residues. Written as DNA, the CDR3 is TGTGCCAGCAGGACGACTAGCGCCCACGAGCAGTACTTC. Translated, it gives CASRTTSAHEQYF.

This chain uses TRBV5-6 with TRBJ2-5, with D perhaps TRBD1 (6 bases). The V end lost 2 bases, the J end lost 2 bases, and 16 bases lay between the germline ends. The germline gives CDR1 SGHDT, CDR2 YYEEEE. This CDR3 spans 16 amino acids. The CDR3 region is CASSLRGTNLQETQYF. Here the CDR3 DNA reads TGTGCCAGCAGCTTACGTGGGACAAACCTACAAGAGACCCAGTACTTC. Drawing the rest from reference TRBV5-6 and TRBJ2-5, the complete variable domain is DAGVTQSPTHLIKTRGQQVTLRCSPKSGHDTVSWYQQALGQGPQFIFQYYEEEERQRGNFPDRFSGHQFPNYSSELNVNALLLGDSALYLCASSLRGTNLQETQYFGPGTRLLVL.

The V gene is TRBV5-1, the J gene TRBJ1-5; D may be TRBD1 (6 bases). CDR1 and CDR2 (germline): SGHRS, YFSETQ. The CDR3 is 16 amino acids. Between the trimmed V and J ends, which lost 3 bases and 6 bases, there was a span of 19 bases. In nucleotides, the CDR3 is TGCGCCAGCAGCTCCACCCCGACAGGAGGGGGTCAGCCCCAGCATTTT. Its translation: CASSSTPTGGGQPQHF.

The rearrangement links TRBV5-6 to TRBJ1-1, with D possibly being TRBD1 (5 bases). This CDR3 contains 13 residues. V lost 6 bases and J 3 bases, leaving 12 bases between the germline ends. The V gene's germline CDR1 is SGHDT and CDR2 YYEEEE. The CDR3 nucleotides read TGTGCCAGCACCTGGGGGGGATACACTGAAGCTTTCTTT. The encoded protein is CASTWGGYTEAFF.

V gene TRBV4-3 combines with J gene TRBJ2-7; no clear D gene. In germline, CDR1 is LGHNA, CDR2 YSLEER. This CDR3 is 14 amino acids long. V was cut by 0 bases and J by 2 bases, with 8 bases left in between. As DNA, the CDR3 is TGCGCCAGCAGCCAAGATGGCCGAACCTACGAGCAGTACTTC. This translates into CASSQDGRTYEQYF.

J is TRBJ1-2 and V is TRBV28; possible D gene TRBD1, 5 bases. The germline V and J ends were trimmed by 8 bases and 2 bases, with 12 bases remaining between them. Germline CDR1 reads MDHEN; CDR2 reads SYDVKM. The CDR3 is 13 residues long. This chain's CDR3 is CASLSGANYGYTF. The CDR3 region has the DNA TGTGCCAGCCTGAGTGGGGCGAACTATGGCTACACCTTC.

The chain employs TRBV27 and TRBJ1-6; no clear D. CDR1 and CDR2 (germline): MNHEY, SMNVEV (reference sequence). V was shortened by 2 bases and J by 7 bases, with 3 bases between the two germline ends. This CDR3 is built from 12 residues. The chain's CDR3 is CASSLRNSPLHF. The CDR3 DNA reads TGTGCCAGCAGTTTAAGAAATTCACCCCTCCACTTT.

This chain joins TRBV30 and TRBJ2-2, with 10 bases aligning to TRBD1. The CDR3 sequence is 15 residues long. V was clipped by 3 bases and J by 7 bases; unmatched bases: 8. Germline lookup yields CDR1 GTSNPN and CDR2 SVGIG (reference sequence). Here the CDR3 reads CAWRTETGGIGELFF. CDR3 nucleotides: TGTGCCTGGAGGACGGAGACAGGGGGCATCGGGGAGCTGTTTTTT.

The J gene is TRBJ1-5, the V gene TRBV2; D is uncertain. The length of the CDR3 is 15 residues. The germline gives CDR1 SNHLY, CDR2 FYNNEI. V lost 6 bases and J lost 2, with 14 bases in between. CDR3 protein: CASSRISVGNQPQHF. Here the CDR3 DNA reads TGTGCCAGCAGCCGAATATCGGTGGGCAATCAGCCCCAGCATTTT.

In the case of this clone: The junction does not match germline at one end; this may be a read error. CDR3 in amino acids: CASSLDGQGLYF. CDR3 nucleotide sequence: TGCGCCAGCAGCTTGGATGGACAGGGGCTGTACTTT. The chain combines TRBV5-1 with TRBJ1-6, with TRBD1 matching 9 bases. CDR3 size: 12 residues. Per the germline V gene, CDR1 is SGHRS and CDR2 is YFSETQ.

V and J are TRBV6-5 and TRBJ2-3; D possibly uses TRBD1 or TRBD2 (5 bases each). This CDR3 region has 13 residues. V was trimmed by 6 bases and J by 6 bases, leaving 13 bases between them. Germline CDR1 is MNHEY and CDR2 is SVGAGI. The CDR3 nucleotides are TGTGCCAGCAGCCTGGGACCCGGGGATACGCAGTATTTT. Its protein product is CASSLGPGDTQYF.

The V and J genes are TRBV6-5 and TRBJ2-5; no clear D. The CDR3 is made up of 15 amino acids. Germline values: CDR1 MNHEY, CDR2 SVGAGI. Trimming left V 6 bases short and J 4 bases short, with 18 bases between. CDR3 bases: TGTGCCAGCAGCTTAGCAGTACACCGGGTAGAGACCCAGTACTTC. The encoded protein is CASSLAVHRVETQYF.

The chain has TRBV6-6 and TRBJ2-5; 9 bases are shared with TRBD2. Germline CDR1 reads MNHNY; CDR2 reads SVGAGI (reference sequence). Unmatched junction bases numbered 12, after V lost 6 bases and J lost 4 bases. The CDR3 loop spans 16 amino acids. In nucleotides, the CDR3 is TGTGCCAGCAGCCCACGGGGCGGGGGGGCCCTAGAGACCCAGTACTTC. This codes for CASSPRGGGALETQYF.

V gene TRBV4-2 combines with J gene TRBJ1-3; no definite D call. The CDR3 is made up of 15 amino acids. Trimming stripped 0 bases from V and 2 bases from J, with 8 bases between. Germline CDR1 LGHNA, CDR2 YNFKEQ. CDR3 DNA sequence: TGTGCCAGCAGCCAAGAACGGTCGACTGGAAACACCATATATTTT. It is translated as CASSQERSTGNTIYF.

At least ten counts were recorded for this clone. The V and J genes are TRBV6-6 and TRBJ1-1, with a possible D match to TRBD1 (5 bases). The germline gives CDR1 MNHNY, CDR2 SVGAGI (reference sequence). The CDR3 has 14 amino acids. V was pared by 0 bases and J by 6 bases, with 11 bases between. In DNA, the CDR3 is TGTGCCAGCAGTTACTCGGGGGGGGGACCTGAAGCTTTCTTT. Translated: CASSYSGGGPEAFF.

This clone was recorded a few times. The CDR3 sequence: CASNNGQYGYTF. DNA of the CDR3: TGTGCCAGCAACAACGGACAGTATGGCTACACCTTC. V gene TRBV6-1 combines with J gene TRBJ1-2; tentative D call: TRBD1 (6 bases). CDR3 length: 12 amino acids. CDR1 MNHNS and CDR2 SASEGT come from the germline V gene. Trimming left V 7 bases short and J 5 bases short, with 11 bases between.

The table lists this clone with a few counts. The chain's CDR3 is CASSRTLGGNTIYF. Here the CDR3 DNA reads TGCGCCAGCAGCCGAACCTTAGGAGGAAACACCATATATTTT. The V and J genes are TRBV5-1 and TRBJ1-3, with no clear D. The CDR3 is 14 residues long. V dropped 4 bases and J dropped 4 bases, with 12 bases sitting between them. Germline V gene sequence: CDR1 SGHRS, CDR2 YFSETQ.